This T cell receptor (beta chain) was found in a study of T cells in Graves' hyperthyroidism and ophthalmopathy. This clonotype was seen many times. CDR3 length: 11 residues. CDR1 and CDR2 (germline): GTSNPN, SVGIG (reference sequence). Trimming cost V 2 bases and J 12 bases, with 11 bases left between them. The CDR3 regions of TCR beta were amplified from RNA transcripts. First-round RT-PCR targeting the TCR CDR3 was performed with the HTBI primer set. Using its own MiXCR run on the multiplex PCR reads, TCRdb lists one record per CDR3 protein. The sample has about 270,000 distinct CDR3 sequences, about 16% seen once.

This TCR derives from a woman aged 50 to 60 with Graves' hyperthyroidism that later progressed to Graves' ophthalmopathy. The chain recombines TRBV30 with TRBJ2-1; tentatively, D is TRBD1 or TRBD2 (5 bases each). The sample consisted of blood. This CDR3 reads CAWSPDSGQFF. The CDR3 DNA sequence: TGTGCCTGGAGTCCTGACAGCGGGCAGTTCTTC.